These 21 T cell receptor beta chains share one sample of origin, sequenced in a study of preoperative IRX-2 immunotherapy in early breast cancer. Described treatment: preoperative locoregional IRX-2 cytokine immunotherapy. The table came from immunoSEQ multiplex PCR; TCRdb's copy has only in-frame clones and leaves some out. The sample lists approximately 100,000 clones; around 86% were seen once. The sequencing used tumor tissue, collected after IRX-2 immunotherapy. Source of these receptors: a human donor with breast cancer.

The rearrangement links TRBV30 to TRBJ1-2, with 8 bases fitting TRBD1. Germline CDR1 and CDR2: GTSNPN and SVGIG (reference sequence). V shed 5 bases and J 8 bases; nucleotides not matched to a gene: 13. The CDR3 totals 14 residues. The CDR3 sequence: CAWANGQGVGGYTF. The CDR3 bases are TGTGCCTGGGCGAACGGACAGGGAGTAGGAGGCTACACCTTC.

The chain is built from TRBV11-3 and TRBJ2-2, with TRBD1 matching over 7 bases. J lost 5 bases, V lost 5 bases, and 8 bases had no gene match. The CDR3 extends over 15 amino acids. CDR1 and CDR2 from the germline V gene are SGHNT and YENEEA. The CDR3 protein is CASSVDRVGTGELFF. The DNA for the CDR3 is TGTGCCAGCAGCGTCGACAGGGTAGGGACCGGGGAGCTGTTTTTT.

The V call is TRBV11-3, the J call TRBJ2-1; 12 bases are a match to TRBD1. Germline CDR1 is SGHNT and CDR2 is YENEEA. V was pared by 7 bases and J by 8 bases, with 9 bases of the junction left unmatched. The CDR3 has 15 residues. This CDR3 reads CASTSPGQGAYEQFF. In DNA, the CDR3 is TGTGCCAGCACCTCACCGGGACAGGGGGCGTATGAGCAGTTCTTC.

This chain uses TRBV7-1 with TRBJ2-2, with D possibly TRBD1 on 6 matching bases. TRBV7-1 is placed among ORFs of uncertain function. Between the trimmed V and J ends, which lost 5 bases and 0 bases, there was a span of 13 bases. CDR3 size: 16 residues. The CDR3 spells CASSRGQNANTGELFF. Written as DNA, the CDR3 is TGTGCCAGCAGCAGAGGACAGAACGCGAACACCGGGGAGCTGTTTTTT.

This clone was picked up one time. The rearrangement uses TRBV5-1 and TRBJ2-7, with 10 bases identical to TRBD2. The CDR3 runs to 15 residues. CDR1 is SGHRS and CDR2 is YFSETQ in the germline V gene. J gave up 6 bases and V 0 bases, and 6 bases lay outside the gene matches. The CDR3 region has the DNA TGCGCCAGCAGCTTGGAGAGCGGGGGGGCCGCCGAGCAGTACTTC. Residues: CASSLESGGAAEQYF.

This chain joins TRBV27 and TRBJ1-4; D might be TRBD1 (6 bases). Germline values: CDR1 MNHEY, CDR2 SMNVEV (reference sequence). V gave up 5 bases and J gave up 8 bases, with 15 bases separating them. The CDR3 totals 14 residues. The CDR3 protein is CASSKGVGGEKLFF. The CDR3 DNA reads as TGTGCCAGCAGTAAGGGGGTCGGTGGGGAAAAACTGTTTTTT.

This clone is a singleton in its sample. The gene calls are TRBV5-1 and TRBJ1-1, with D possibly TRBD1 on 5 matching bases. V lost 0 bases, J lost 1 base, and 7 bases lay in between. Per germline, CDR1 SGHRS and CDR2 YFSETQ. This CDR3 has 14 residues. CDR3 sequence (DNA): TGCGCCAGCAGCTTGGCTGGACAGAACACTGAAGCTTTCTTT. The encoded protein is CASSLAGQNTEAFF.

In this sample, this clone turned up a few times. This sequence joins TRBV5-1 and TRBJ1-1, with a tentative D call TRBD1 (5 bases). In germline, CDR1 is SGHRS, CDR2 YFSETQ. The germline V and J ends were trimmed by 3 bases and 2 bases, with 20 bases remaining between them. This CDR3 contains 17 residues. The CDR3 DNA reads TGCGCCAGCAGCTATTCTTCCTTTGGACAATCAAACACTGAAGCTTTCTTT. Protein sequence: CASSYSSFGQSNTEAFF.

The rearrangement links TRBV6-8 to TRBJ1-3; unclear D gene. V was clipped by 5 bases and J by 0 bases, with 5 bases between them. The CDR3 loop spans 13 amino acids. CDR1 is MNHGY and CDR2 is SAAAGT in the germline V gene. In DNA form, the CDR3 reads TGTGCCAGCAGTATGCGCTCTGGAAACACCATATATTTT. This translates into CASSMRSGNTIYF.

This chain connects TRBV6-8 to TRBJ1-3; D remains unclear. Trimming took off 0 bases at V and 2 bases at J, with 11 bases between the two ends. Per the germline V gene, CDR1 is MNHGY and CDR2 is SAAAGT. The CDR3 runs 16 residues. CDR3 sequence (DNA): TGTGCCAGCAGTTACTCGAGGTCAAAAGCTGGAAACACCATATATTTT. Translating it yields CASSYSRSKAGNTIYF.

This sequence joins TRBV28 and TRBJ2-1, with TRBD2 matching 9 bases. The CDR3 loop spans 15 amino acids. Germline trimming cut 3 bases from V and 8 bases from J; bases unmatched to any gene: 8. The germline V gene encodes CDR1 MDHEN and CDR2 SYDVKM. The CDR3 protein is CASSFFASGNYEQFF. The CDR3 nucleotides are TGTGCCAGCAGTTTCTTCGCTAGCGGGAACTATGAGCAGTTCTTC.

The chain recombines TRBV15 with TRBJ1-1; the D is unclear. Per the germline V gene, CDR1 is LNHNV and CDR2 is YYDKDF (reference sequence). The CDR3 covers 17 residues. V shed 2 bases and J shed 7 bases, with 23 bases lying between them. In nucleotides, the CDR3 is TGTGCCACCAGCAGATCCAACGGTGGAGGGAGACGGAATGAAGCTTTCTTT. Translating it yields CATSRSNGGGRRNEAFF.

CDR3 residues: CAITGLAGGQEQYF. The CDR3 region has the DNA TGTGCCATCACCGGACTAGCGGGGGGGCAAGAGCAGTACTTC. The rearrangement joins TRBV6-8 to TRBJ2-7; 15 nucleotides match TRBD2. Trimming at V came to 10 bases and at J to 7 bases, leaving 8 bases not matched to a gene. The CDR3 is 14 residues long. Germline CDR1 is MNHGY and CDR2 is SAAAGT.

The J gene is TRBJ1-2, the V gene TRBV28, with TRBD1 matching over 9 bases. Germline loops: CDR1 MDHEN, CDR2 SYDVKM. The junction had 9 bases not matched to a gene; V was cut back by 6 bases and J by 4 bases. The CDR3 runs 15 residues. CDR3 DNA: TGTGCCAGCAGCTCCCCGGGACAGGGTCTCTATGGCTACACCTTC. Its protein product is CASSSPGQGLYGYTF.

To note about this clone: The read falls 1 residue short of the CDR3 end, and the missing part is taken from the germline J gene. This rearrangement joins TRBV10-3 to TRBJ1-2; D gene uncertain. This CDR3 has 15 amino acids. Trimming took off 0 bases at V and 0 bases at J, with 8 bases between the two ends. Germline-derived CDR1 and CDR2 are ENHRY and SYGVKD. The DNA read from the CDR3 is TGTGCCATCAGTGAGTCTATAGGGACTAACTATGGCTACACC. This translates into CAISESIGTNYGYT. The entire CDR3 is CAISESIGTNYGYTF.

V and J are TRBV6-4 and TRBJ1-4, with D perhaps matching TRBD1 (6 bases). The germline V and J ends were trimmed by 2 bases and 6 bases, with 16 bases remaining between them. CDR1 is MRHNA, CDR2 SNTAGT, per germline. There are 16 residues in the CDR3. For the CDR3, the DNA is TGTGCCAGCAGTGACGCCCGACAGGAGTTCGATGAAAAACTGTTTTTT. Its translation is CASSDARQEFDEKLFF.

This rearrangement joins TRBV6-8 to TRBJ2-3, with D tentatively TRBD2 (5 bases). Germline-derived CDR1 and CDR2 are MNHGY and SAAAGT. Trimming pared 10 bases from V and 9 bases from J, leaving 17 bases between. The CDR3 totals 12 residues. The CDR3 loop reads CAISQTGGTQYF. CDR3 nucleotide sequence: TGTGCCATCAGCCAGACTGGCGGGACGCAGTATTTT.

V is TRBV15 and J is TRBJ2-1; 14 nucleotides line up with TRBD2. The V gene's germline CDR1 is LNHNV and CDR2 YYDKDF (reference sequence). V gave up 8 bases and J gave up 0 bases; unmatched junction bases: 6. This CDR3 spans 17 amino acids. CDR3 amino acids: CATEGLAGASSYNEQFF. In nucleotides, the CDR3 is TGTGCCACCGAGGGACTAGCGGGAGCTAGCTCCTACAATGAGCAGTTCTTC.

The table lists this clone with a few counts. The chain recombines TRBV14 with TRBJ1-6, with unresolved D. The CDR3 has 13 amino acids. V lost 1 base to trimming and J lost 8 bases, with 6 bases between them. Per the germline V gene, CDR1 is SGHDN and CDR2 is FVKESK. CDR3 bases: TGTGCCAGCAGCCAAGGCTCTCATTCACCCCTCCACTTT. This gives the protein CASSQGSHSPLHF.

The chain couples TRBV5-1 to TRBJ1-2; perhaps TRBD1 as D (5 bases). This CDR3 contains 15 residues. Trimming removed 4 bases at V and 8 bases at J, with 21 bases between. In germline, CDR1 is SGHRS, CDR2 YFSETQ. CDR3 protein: CASSLGTRTGEGYTF. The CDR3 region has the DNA TGCGCCAGCAGCCTCGGGACTCGGACGGGAGAAGGCTACACCTTC. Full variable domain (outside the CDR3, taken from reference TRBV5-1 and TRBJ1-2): KAGVTQTPRYLIKTRGQQVTLSCSPISGHRSVSWYQQTPGQGLQFLFEYFSETQRNKGNFPGRFSGRQFSNSRSEMNVSTLELGDSALYLCASSLGTRTGEGYTFGSGTRLTVV.

CDR3 DNA: TGCGCCAGCAGCCGGACTAGCGGGACCCCCTACGAGCAGTACTTC. Encoded protein: CASSRTSGTPYEQYF. The chain carries TRBV5-1 and TRBJ2-7; 12 bases are shared with TRBD2. Per the germline V gene, CDR1 is SGHRS and CDR2 is YFSETQ. The trim removed 4 bases at V and 2 bases at J, leaving 4 bases unmatched. The CDR3 runs 15 residues.